The 22 T cell receptor beta chains reported below all come from one sample, sequenced in a study of blood T cell repertoires in COVID-19. Profiling relied on immunoSEQ multiplex PCR, and the TCRdb table lists in-frame clones only, not all of them. Of 86,000 or so clones in the sample, around 91% were seen once. The sequenced sample consisted of peripheral blood. Every receptor here comes from a woman in her 50s in a cohort sampled during active COVID-19.

This chain joins TRBV7-3 and TRBJ2-1; tentative D call: TRBD1 (8 bases). The germline V gene encodes CDR1 SGHTA and CDR2 FQGTGA. This CDR3 is built from 12 residues. The ends were cut back, 5 bases at V and 10 bases at J, with 12 bases in the middle. The CDR3 nucleotides read TGTGCCAGCAGCGGACAGGGAGGGGAGCAGTTCTTC. Translating it yields CASSGQGGEQFF.

This chain joins TRBV5-5 and TRBJ2-1; D might be TRBD2 (6 bases). The CDR3 length is 16 residues. V lost 0 bases and J 4 bases, leaving 14 bases between the germline ends. Germline V gene data show CDR1 as SGHKS and CDR2 as YYEKEE (reference sequence). CDR3 protein: CASSLDTGVGYNEQFF. The DNA for the CDR3 is TGTGCCAGCAGCTTGGACACGGGAGTTGGGTACAATGAGCAGTTCTTC.

In this sample, this clone turned up once. In DNA, the CDR3 is TGTGCCACCGAAGCTGCTAAAAACACAGATACGCAGTATTTT. Protein: CATEAAKNTDTQYF. The chain is built from TRBV15 and TRBJ2-3; D is unresolved. This CDR3 has 14 residues. The germline V gene encodes CDR1 LNHNV and CDR2 YYDKDF (reference sequence). Trimming shortened V by 8 bases and J by 2 bases, and 14 bases separated the two germline ends.

The sample holds one count of this clone. The chain employs TRBV28 and TRBJ2-1; 9 nucleotides match TRBD1. Germline V gives CDR1 MDHEN, CDR2 SYDVKM. Trimming took 2 bases from V and 6 from J; bases not matched to a gene: 8. The CDR3 runs 16 residues. The CDR3 nucleotides are TGTGCCAGCAGTTTACATGGGGACAGGGACCTCAATGAGCAGTTCTTC. This codes for CASSLHGDRDLNEQFF.

CDR3 in DNA: TGTGCCAGCAGTGAAGCCTCAGGGATCGAGCAGTACTTC. This sequence encodes CASSEASGIEQYF. The V and J genes are TRBV2 and TRBJ2-7; maybe TRBD1 (5 bases). V lost 0 bases, J lost 6 bases, and 9 bases lay in between. The V gene's germline CDR1 is SNHLY and CDR2 FYNNEI. There are 13 residues in the CDR3.

The genes are TRBV12-5 and TRBJ2-6; the match to TRBD1 covers 8 bases. The CDR3 extends over 18 amino acids. Germline CDR1 reads LGHNT; CDR2 reads FRNRAP. V dropped 0 bases and J dropped 0; count of bases not matched to a gene: 4. Written as DNA, the CDR3 is TGTGCTAGTGGTTTGGTACAGGGGGGAATCTCTGGGGCCAACGTCCTGACTTTC. Translation: CASGLVQGGISGANVLTF.

The chain links TRBV28 to TRBJ2-3, with TRBD1 matching 11 bases. The germline CDR1 and CDR2 sequences are MDHEN and SYDVKM. Trimming removed 3 bases from V and 4 bases from J; junction bases left unmatched: 3. This CDR3 spans 15 amino acids. The CDR3 loop reads CASSFRTGGADTQYF. The CDR3 DNA is TGTGCCAGCAGTTTCCGGACAGGGGGCGCAGATACGCAGTATTTT.

Here the CDR3 reads CAISDILTEAFF. The CDR3 region has the DNA TGTGCCATCAGTGATATTTTAACTGAAGCTTTCTTT. The V call is TRBV10-3, the J call TRBJ1-1, with D unresolved. V shed 3 bases and J shed 5 bases, with 7 bases lying between them. The germline V gene has CDR1 ENHRY and CDR2 SYGVKD. CDR3 length: 12 residues.

V and J are TRBV7-9 and TRBJ2-3, with 10 bases fitting TRBD2. The V gene end was trimmed by 1 base and the J gene end by 0 bases; junction bases not matched to a gene: 4. Germline CDR1 reads SEHNR; CDR2 reads FQNEAQ (reference sequence). The CDR3 extends over 17 amino acids. The CDR3: CASSLGSSGSSTDTQYF. DNA of the CDR3: TGTGCCAGCAGCTTAGGGTCTAGCGGGAGCAGCACAGATACGCAGTATTTT.

The J gene is TRBJ1-2, the V gene TRBV6-6, with D possibly TRBD1 on 5 matching bases. The germline V gene has CDR1 MNHNY and CDR2 SVGAGI (reference sequence). Trimming pared 4 bases from V and 5 bases from J, leaving 17 bases between. The CDR3 loop spans 15 amino acids. CDR3 sequence reads: CASSSPGGEQYGYTF. The CDR3 DNA sequence: TGTGCCAGCAGTTCCCCGGGGGGGGAGCAGTATGGCTACACCTTC.

The rearrangement uses TRBV29-1 and TRBJ2-3; TRBD1 matches at 10 bases. Trimming took 7 bases from V and 5 from J; bases not matched to a gene: 6. Germline CDR1 reads SQVTM; CDR2 reads ANQGSEA. The CDR3 contains 13 residues. The CDR3 protein is CSGGTGAGDTQYF. CDR3 DNA sequence: TGCAGCGGCGGGACAGGGGCAGGAGATACGCAGTATTTT.

The CDR3 nucleotides read TGCGCCAGCAGATTCGGTTCTAGCACAGATACGCAGTATTTT. The encoded protein is CASRFGSSTDTQYF. The chain carries TRBV5-1 and TRBJ2-3; no firm D call. In germline, CDR1 is SGHRS, CDR2 YFSETQ. The CDR3 runs 14 residues. The ends were cut back, 5 bases at V and 0 bases at J, with 10 bases in the middle.

The J gene is TRBJ1-2, the V gene TRBV5-4; possibly TRBD1 for D (5 bases). The CDR3 sequence is 14 residues long. The germline V gene encodes CDR1 SGHNT and CDR2 YYREEE (reference sequence). V lost 4 bases and J 1 base, leaving 11 bases between the germline ends. CDR3 sequence reads: CASSPRDFNYGYTF. As DNA, the CDR3 is TGTGCCAGCAGCCCACGGGACTTTAACTATGGCTACACCTTC.

The J gene is TRBJ1-1, the V gene TRBV3-1 (or the pseudogene TRBV3-2); D not certain. The CDR3 spans 14 residues. Trimming pared 2 bases from V and 0 bases from J, leaving 7 bases between. Germline CDR1 LGHDT, CDR2 YNNKEL (reference sequence). CDR3 sequence (DNA): TGTGCCAGCAGCCAAAAATTAGTGAACACTGAAGCTTTCTTT. It yields the protein CASSQKLVNTEAFF.

This clone was counted a single time. The rearrangement joins TRBV24-1 to TRBJ2-5; 10 positions agree with TRBD1. V lost 4 bases and J lost 5; bases outside the gene matches: 6. CDR3 length: 15 residues. Germline CDR1 KGHDR, CDR2 SFDVKD. DNA of the CDR3: TGTGCCACCAGTGAAGGGACAGGGGTGGGGGAGACCCAGTACTTC. Residues: CATSEGTGVGETQYF.

The chain is built from TRBV9 and TRBJ1-3; the D gene is possibly TRBD1 (5 bases). This CDR3 is built from 14 residues. Germline assignment: CDR1 SGDLS and CDR2 YYNGEE. V shed 5 bases and J shed 0 bases, with 9 bases lying between them. The CDR3 bases are TGTGCCAGCAGGGCGACAGACTCTGGAAACACCATATATTTT. Translation gives CASRATDSGNTIYF.

The gene calls are TRBV4-1 and TRBJ1-6; 7 bases align to TRBD1. CDR1 is MGHRA and CDR2 is YSYEKL in the germline V gene. This CDR3 is 19 amino acids long. V was clipped by 1 base and J by 6 bases; unmatched bases: 15. The CDR3: CASSQAARGKYLTNSPLHF. The CDR3 bases are TGCGCCAGCAGCCAAGCCGCCAGGGGGAAATACCTTACTAATTCACCCCTCCACTTT.

This chain uses TRBV28 with TRBJ2-7; TRBD2 is a possible D gene (5 bases). Germline-derived CDR1 and CDR2 are MDHEN and SYDVKM. CDR3 length: 14 amino acids. Between the trimmed V and J ends, which lost 6 bases and 3 bases, there was a span of 15 bases. The CDR3 nucleotides are TGTGCCAGCAGGAGCGGCCTTCGCGGCTACGAGCAGTACTTC. As protein: CASRSGLRGYEQYF.

The J gene is TRBJ2-7, the V gene TRBV12-3 or TRBV12-4; D might be TRBD1 (6 bases). V was shortened by 5 bases and J by 3 bases, with 8 bases between the two germline ends. The CDR3 consists of 12 residues. CDR3 in amino acids: CASSPQGYEQYF. For the CDR3, the DNA is TGTGCCAGCAGTCCACAGGGCTACGAGCAGTACTTC.

The V gene is TRBV28, the J gene TRBJ1-2; 9 bases align to TRBD1. J was trimmed by 2 bases and V by 8 bases; bases with no gene match: 3. The CDR3 length is 13 residues. CDR1 and CDR2 from the germline V gene are MDHEN and SYDVKM. The CDR3 DNA follows: TGTGCCAGCCAGGACAGGGGAAACTATGGCTACACCTTC. Residues: CASQDRGNYGYTF.

This clone was observed once. The rearrangement joins TRBV5-5 to TRBJ1-4, with TRBD1 matching 8 bases. Looked up from germline, CDR1 is SGHKS and CDR2 is YYEKEE (reference sequence). Unmatched junction bases numbered 15, after V lost 4 bases and J lost 4 bases. This CDR3 has 18 residues. The CDR3 loop reads CASSPGTGRDGLNEKLFF. Written as DNA, the CDR3 is TGTGCCAGCAGCCCCGGGACAGGCCGTGATGGCCTTAATGAAAAACTGTTTTTT.

The chain joins TRBV18 to TRBJ1-1; maybe TRBD1 (5 bases). V lost 8 bases and J lost 0, with 10 bases in between. The germline CDR1 and CDR2 sequences are KGHSH and LQKENI. The CDR3 sequence is 13 residues long. This CDR3 reads CASTDSMNTEAFF. The CDR3 DNA sequence: TGTGCCAGCACCGACAGCATGAACACTGAAGCTTTCTTT.